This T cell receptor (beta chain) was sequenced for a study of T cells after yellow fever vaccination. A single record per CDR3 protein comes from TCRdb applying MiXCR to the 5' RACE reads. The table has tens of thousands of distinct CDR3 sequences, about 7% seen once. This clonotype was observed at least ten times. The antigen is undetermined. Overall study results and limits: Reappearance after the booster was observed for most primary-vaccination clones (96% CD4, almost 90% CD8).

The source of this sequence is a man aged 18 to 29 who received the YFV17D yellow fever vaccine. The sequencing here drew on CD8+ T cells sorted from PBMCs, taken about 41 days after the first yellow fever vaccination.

CDR3 sequence: CASSKAAGDTQYF. The CDR3 bases are TGTGCCAGCAGCAAGGCCGCGGGGGATACGCAGTATTTT. The chain employs TRBV21-1 and TRBJ2-3; no check of the table's D call, TRBD2, against the DNA was made. TRBV21-1 is described as a pseudogene. The CDR3 is 13 amino acids.